A selection of T cell receptor beta chains follows, all from one sample in a study of beta chain features in type 1 diabetes. The data were produced by immunoSEQ multiplex PCR, yet TCRdb's version contains in-frame clones alone and is incomplete. The sample shows 860,000 or so clones, roughly 15% of them seen only once. Sequenced material: naive CD4+ T cells from blood. These receptors came from a woman younger than 35 in good health. Each CDR3 is given with its conserved first and last residue. The order of the fields is clone size, J gene, V gene, D gene, CDR3 DNA, CDR3 protein. The D gene is left open where the match is weak. The size of a clone is reported for some rows only, either as once, few or many, or as a class for expanded clones.

clone_size: few
j_call: TRBJ2-3
v_call: TRBV18
d_call: NA
cdr3_nt: TGTGCCAGCTCACGGTCACTTGATACGCAGTATTTT
cdr3_aa: CASSRSLDTQYF

clone_size: NA
j_call: TRBJ2-1
v_call: TRBV5-5
d_call: NA
cdr3_nt: TGTGCCAGCAGCTTGGGACTAGGCTCCTACAATGAGCAGTTCTTC
cdr3_aa: CASSLGLGSYNEQFF

clone_size: NA
j_call: TRBJ2-5
v_call: TRBV4-3
d_call: NA
cdr3_nt: TGCGCCAGCAGCCTAAATCAGGGCATCCCAGCGACCCAGTACTTC
cdr3_aa: CASSLNQGIPATQYF

clone_size: few
j_call: TRBJ2-6
v_call: TRBV28
d_call: NA
cdr3_nt: TGTGCCAGCAGCCCGACCCGGCAAATCTCTGGGGCCAACGTCCTGACTTTC
cdr3_aa: CASSPTRQISGANVLTF

clone_size: NA
j_call: TRBJ1-1
v_call: TRBV7-3
d_call: NA
cdr3_nt: TGTGCCAGCAGCTTAACCGGGGGGCGAACCTCTGAAGCTTTCTTT
cdr3_aa: CASSLTGGRTSEAFF

clone_size: NA
j_call: TRBJ2-3
v_call: TRBV6-1
d_call: TRBD2
cdr3_nt: TGTGCCAGCAGTGCGAGAAGGGGGACTAGCGGAGACCTGCGCACAGATACGCAGTATTTT
cdr3_aa: CASSARRGTSGDLRTDTQYF

clone_size: few
j_call: TRBJ2-1
v_call: TRBV12-2
d_call: NA
cdr3_nt: TGTGCAAGTCGCTTAGCGGATCGGGAGGGCGTATATGAGCAGTTCTTC
cdr3_aa: CASRLADREGVYEQFF

clone_size: few
j_call: TRBJ2-1
v_call: TRBV4-2
d_call: TRBD2
cdr3_nt: TGTGCCAGCAGCCAATGGGAGGGGACTAGCGGGAGTTTCAATGAGCAGTTCTTC
cdr3_aa: CASSQWEGTSGSFNEQFF

clone_size: NA
j_call: TRBJ2-3
v_call: TRBV7-2
d_call: NA
cdr3_nt: TGTGCCAGCAGCTTAGAAGGGGGCGCGGGGTTGGATACGCAGTATTTT
cdr3_aa: CASSLEGGAGLDTQYF

clone_size: few
j_call: TRBJ2-7
v_call: TRBV28
d_call: NA
cdr3_nt: TGTGCCAGCAGTACCCCTCACGCCGACTACGAGCAGTACTTC
cdr3_aa: CASSTPHADYEQYF

clone_size: few
j_call: TRBJ2-2
v_call: TRBV29-1
d_call: TRBD1
cdr3_nt: TGCAGCGCCTGGACAGGGGAGAACACCGGGGAGCTGTTTTTT
cdr3_aa: CSAWTGENTGELFF

clone_size: few
j_call: TRBJ2-6
v_call: TRBV7-9
d_call: TRBD2
cdr3_nt: TGTGCCAGCAGTTCTAGCGGGAGGGGCTCTGGGGCCAACGTCCTGACTTTC
cdr3_aa: CASSSSGRGSGANVLTF

clone_size: few
j_call: TRBJ2-3
v_call: TRBV29-1
d_call: NA
cdr3_nt: TGCAGCGTTGTCGGGAAGAGCACAGATACGCAGTATTTT
cdr3_aa: CSVVGKSTDTQYF

clone_size: NA
j_call: TRBJ1-2
v_call: TRBV2
d_call: NA
cdr3_nt: TGTGCCAGCTCACTGGACGGCAGATATGGCTACACCTTC
cdr3_aa: CASSLDGRYGYTF

clone_size: few
j_call: TRBJ2-3
v_call: TRBV7-2
d_call: TRBD2
cdr3_nt: TGTGCCAGCAGCTTTCTAGCGGTTAACCTTGGCACAGATACGCAGTATTTT
cdr3_aa: CASSFLAVNLGTDTQYF

clone_size: many
j_call: TRBJ2-2
v_call: TRBV28
d_call: NA
cdr3_nt: TGTGCCAGCAGTTACCTGCGGCGCACCGGGGAGCTGTTTTTT
cdr3_aa: CASSYLRRTGELFF

clone_size: NA
j_call: TRBJ2-3
v_call: TRBV7-3
d_call: NA
cdr3_nt: TGTGCCAGCAGCTTAAGTGGGAGGCAAGATACGCAGTATTTT
cdr3_aa: CASSLSGRQDTQYF

clone_size: NA
j_call: TRBJ2-1
v_call: TRBV7-2
d_call: TRBD1
cdr3_nt: TGTGCCAGCAGCCGTTCCGGGACAGACAATGAGCAGTTCTTC
cdr3_aa: CASSRSGTDNEQFF

clone_size: NA
j_call: TRBJ2-7
v_call: TRBV28
d_call: TRBD1
cdr3_nt: TGTGCCAGCAGTCGGACAGGGCCCAACTACGAGCAGTACTTC
cdr3_aa: CASSRTGPNYEQYF

clone_size: NA
j_call: TRBJ2-2
v_call: TRBV18
d_call: NA
cdr3_nt: TGTGCCAGCTCACCTTCGACAGGGAACACCGGGGAGCTGTTTTTT
cdr3_aa: CASSPSTGNTGELFF

clone_size: few
j_call: TRBJ2-1
v_call: TRBV7-8
d_call: NA
cdr3_nt: TGTGCCACCCGGTTGGGGTCGGCCTTTAATGAGCAGTTCTTC
cdr3_aa: CATRLGSAFNEQFF

clone_size: many
j_call: TRBJ2-1
v_call: TRBV10-3
d_call: TRBD2
cdr3_nt: TGTGCCATCAGCGGGAGGGCAGGGAATGAGCAGTTCTTC
cdr3_aa: CAISGRAGNEQFF